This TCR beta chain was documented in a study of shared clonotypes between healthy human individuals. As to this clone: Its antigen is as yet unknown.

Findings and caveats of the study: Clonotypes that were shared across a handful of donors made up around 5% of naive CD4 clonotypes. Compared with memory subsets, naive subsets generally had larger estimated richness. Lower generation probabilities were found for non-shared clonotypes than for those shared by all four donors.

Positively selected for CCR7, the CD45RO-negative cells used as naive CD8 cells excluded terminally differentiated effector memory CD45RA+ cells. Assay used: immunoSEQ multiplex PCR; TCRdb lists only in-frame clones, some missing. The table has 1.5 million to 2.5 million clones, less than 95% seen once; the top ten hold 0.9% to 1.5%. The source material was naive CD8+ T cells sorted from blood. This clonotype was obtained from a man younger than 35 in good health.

In DNA, the CDR3 is TGTGCCAGCAGTTCCCTCGGGGTACCCGAGCAGTACTTC. It specifies CASSSLGVPEQYF. This chain joins TRBV28 and TRBJ2-7; a possible D gene is TRBD2 (5 bases). This CDR3 is built from 13 residues. Germline CDR1 and CDR2: MDHEN and SYDVKM. V lost 4 bases and J 6 bases, leaving 13 bases between the germline ends.